The following is a TCR beta chain sequence with its context. In germline, CDR1 is KGHSH, CDR2 LQKENI. The CDR3 is 18 residues long. Losses at the gene ends were 3 bases for V and 0 bases for J; bases not matched to a gene: 11. Sequenced by immunoSEQ multiplex PCR; TCRdb stores in-frame clones only, minus some. This sample carries under 85,000 clones, roughly 84% of them seen once, and the ten largest clones take 0.2% to 0.3%. This entry belongs to a study of OX40 agonist ivuxolimab in advanced cancers. Background on the study: Ivuxolimab, an agonistic anti-OX40 (CD134) antibody, was given to patients.

This specimen was CD4+ or CD8+ T cells sorted from blood, taken in a trial of the OX40 agonist ivuxolimab. The chain uses TRBV18 and TRBJ2-7; 10 nucleotides line up with TRBD2. This sequence was found in an adult with an advanced solid tumor such as melanoma, head and neck, liver or kidney cancer. This chain's CDR3 is CASSPSRGTSGTSYEQYF. CDR3 nucleotide sequence: TGTGCCAGCTCACCTAGCCGAGGCACTAGCGGGACCTCCTACGAGCAGTACTTC.